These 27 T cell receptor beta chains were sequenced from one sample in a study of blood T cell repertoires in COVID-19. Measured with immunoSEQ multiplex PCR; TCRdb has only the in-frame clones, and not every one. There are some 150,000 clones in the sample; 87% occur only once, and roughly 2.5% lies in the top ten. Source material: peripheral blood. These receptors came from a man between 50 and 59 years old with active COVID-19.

CDR3 amino acids: CASTYYHNEQFF. The CDR3 nucleotides read TGTGCCAGCACTTATTATCACAATGAGCAGTTCTTC. The chain joins TRBV2 to TRBJ2-1; D not certain. Germline CDR1 is SNHLY and CDR2 is FYNNEI. The CDR3 is 12 residues long. The V end lost 7 bases, the J end lost 5 bases, and 9 bases lay between the germline ends.

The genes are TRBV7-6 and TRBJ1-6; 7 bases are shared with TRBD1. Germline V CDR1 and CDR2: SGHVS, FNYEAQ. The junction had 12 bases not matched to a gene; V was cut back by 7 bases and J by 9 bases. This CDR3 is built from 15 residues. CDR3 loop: CASTPTPGQTSPLHF. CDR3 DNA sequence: TGTGCCAGCACTCCTACGCCGGGACAGACTTCACCCCTCCACTTT.

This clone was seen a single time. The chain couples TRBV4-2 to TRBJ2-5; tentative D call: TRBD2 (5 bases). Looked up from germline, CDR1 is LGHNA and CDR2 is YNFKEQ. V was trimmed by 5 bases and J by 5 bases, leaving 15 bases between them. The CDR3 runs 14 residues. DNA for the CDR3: TGTGCCAGCAGCGCTAGCACCGTCGGGGAGACCCAGTACTTC. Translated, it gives CASSASTVGETQYF.

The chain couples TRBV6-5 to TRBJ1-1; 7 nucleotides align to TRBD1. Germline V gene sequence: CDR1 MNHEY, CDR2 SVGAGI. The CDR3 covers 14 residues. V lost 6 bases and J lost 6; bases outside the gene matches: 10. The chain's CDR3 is CASRRQGTFSEAFF. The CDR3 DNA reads TGTGCCAGCAGAAGACAGGGAACCTTTTCTGAAGCTTTCTTT.

The CDR3 region has the DNA TGTGCCAGCAGCGTAGGAGGCAGACAGGGCGAAAAACTGTTTTTT. It is translated as CASSVGGRQGEKLFF. The V gene is TRBV9, the J gene TRBJ1-4; the match to TRBD1 covers 7 bases. The CDR3 sequence is 15 residues long. CDR1 is SGDLS and CDR2 is YYNGEE in the germline V gene. J was trimmed by 8 bases and V by 0 bases; bases with no gene match: 7.

CDR3 sequence: CASSLSTAAAYNEQFF. The CDR3 nucleotides are TGTGCCAGCAGCTTATCGACCGCGGCCGCCTACAATGAGCAGTTCTTC. The J gene is TRBJ2-1, the V gene TRBV7-9; no firm D call. In germline, CDR1 is SEHNR, CDR2 FQNEAQ (reference sequence). This CDR3 has 16 residues. Trimming removed 2 bases from V and 2 bases from J, with 13 bases in between. The full variable domain, in which reference TRBV7-9 and TRBJ2-1 provide the parts outside the CDR3, is DTGVSQNPRHKITKRGQNVTFRCDPISEHNRLYWYRQTLGQGPEFLTYFQNEAQLEKSRLLSDRFSAERPKGSFSTLEIQRTEQGDSAMYLCASSLSTAAAYNEQFFGPGTRLTVL.

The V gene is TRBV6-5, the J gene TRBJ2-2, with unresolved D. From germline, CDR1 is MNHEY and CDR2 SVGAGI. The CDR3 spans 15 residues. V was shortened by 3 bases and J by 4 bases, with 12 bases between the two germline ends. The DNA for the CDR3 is TGTGCCAGCAGTTATCAGGATGGATCCACCGGGGAGCTGTTTTTT. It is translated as CASSYQDGSTGELFF.

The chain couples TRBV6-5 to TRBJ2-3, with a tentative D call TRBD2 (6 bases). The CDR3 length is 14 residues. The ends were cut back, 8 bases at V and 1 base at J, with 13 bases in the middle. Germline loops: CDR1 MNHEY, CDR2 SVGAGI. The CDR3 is CASAGQVGTDTQYF. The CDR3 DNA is TGTGCCAGCGCGGGGCAGGTTGGCACAGATACGCAGTATTTT.

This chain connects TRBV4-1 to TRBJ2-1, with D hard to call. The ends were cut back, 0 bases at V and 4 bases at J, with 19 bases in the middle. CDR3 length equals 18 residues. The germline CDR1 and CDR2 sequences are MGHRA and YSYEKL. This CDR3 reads CASSQEPSAVEVYNEQFF. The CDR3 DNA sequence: TGCGCCAGCAGCCAAGAACCGTCGGCGGTAGAAGTATACAATGAGCAGTTCTTC.

CDR3 region: CASSGGTSGGTDTQYF. In nucleotides, the CDR3 is TGTGCCAGCAGCGGGGGGACTAGCGGGGGCACAGATACGCAGTATTTT. The J gene is TRBJ2-3, the V gene TRBV7-8; 13 positions match TRBD2. CDR1 and CDR2 (germline): SGHVS, FQNEAQ. The CDR3 length is 16 residues. V shed 5 bases and J 1 base; nucleotides not matched to a gene: 3.

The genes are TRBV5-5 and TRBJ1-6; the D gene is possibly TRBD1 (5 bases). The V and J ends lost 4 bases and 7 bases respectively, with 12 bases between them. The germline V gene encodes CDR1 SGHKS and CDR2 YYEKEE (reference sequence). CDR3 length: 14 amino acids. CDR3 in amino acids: CASSAGLLNSPLHF. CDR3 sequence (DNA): TGTGCCAGCAGCGCGGGACTCCTGAATTCACCCCTCCACTTT. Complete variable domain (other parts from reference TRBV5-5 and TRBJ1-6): DAGVTQSPTHLIKTRGQQVTLRCSPISGHKSVSWYQQVLGQGPQFIFQYYEKEERGRGNFPDRFSARQFPNYSSELNVNALLLGDSALYLCASSAGLLNSPLHFGNGTRLTVT.

This chain's CDR3 is CASSIPNQPQHF. In DNA, the CDR3 is TGTGCCAGTAGTATACCGAATCAGCCCCAGCATTTT. The chain uses TRBV19 and TRBJ1-5; D is unresolved. This CDR3 contains 12 residues. Germline CDR1 LNHDA, CDR2 SQIVND (reference sequence). V shed 2 bases and J shed 4 bases, with 3 bases lying between them. The full variable domain, with the rest looked up from reference TRBV19 and TRBJ1-5, is DGGITQSPKYLFRKEGQNVTLSCEQNLNHDAMYWYRQDPGQGLRLIYYSQIVNDFQKGDIAEGYSVSREKKESFPLTVTSAQKNPTAFYLCASSIPNQPQHFGDGTRLSIL.

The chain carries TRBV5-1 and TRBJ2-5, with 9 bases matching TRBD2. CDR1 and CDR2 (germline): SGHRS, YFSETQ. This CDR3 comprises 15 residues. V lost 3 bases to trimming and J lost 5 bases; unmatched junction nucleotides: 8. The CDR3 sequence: CASSSAGGPGETQYF. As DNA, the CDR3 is TGCGCCAGCAGCTCAGCGGGGGGCCCAGGGGAGACCCAGTACTTC.

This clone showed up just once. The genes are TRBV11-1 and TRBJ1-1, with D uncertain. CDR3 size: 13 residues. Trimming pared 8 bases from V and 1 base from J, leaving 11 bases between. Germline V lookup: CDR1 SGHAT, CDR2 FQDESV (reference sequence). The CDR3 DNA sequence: TGTGCCAGCGGTACGGGTCGGAACACTGAAGCTTTCTTT. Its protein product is CASGTGRNTEAFF.

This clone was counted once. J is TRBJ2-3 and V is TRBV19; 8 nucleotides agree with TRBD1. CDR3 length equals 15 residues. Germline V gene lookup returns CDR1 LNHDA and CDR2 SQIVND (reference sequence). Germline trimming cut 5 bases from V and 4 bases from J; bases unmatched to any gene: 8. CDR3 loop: CASSFQGAKADTQYF. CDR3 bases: TGTGCCAGTAGTTTTCAGGGGGCGAAGGCAGATACGCAGTATTTT.

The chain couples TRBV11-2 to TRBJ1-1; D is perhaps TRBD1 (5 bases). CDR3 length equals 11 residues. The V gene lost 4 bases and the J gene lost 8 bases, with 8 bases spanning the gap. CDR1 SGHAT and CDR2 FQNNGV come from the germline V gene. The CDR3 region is CASSWRGEAFF. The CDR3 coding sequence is TGTGCCAGCAGCTGGAGGGGAGAAGCTTTCTTT.

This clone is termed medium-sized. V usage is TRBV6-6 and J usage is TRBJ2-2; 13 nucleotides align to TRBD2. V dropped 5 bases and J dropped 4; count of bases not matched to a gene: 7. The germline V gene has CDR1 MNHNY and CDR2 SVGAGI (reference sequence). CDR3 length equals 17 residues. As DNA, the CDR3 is TGTGCCAGCAGTCCGAGGACTAGCGGGGGTGGCACCGGGGAGCTGTTTTTT. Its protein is CASSPRTSGGGTGELFF.

The CDR3 region has the DNA TGTGCCAGCAGCCCCAAACAGACTAGCGGGGGGGCAGATACGCAGTATTTT. Translation: CASSPKQTSGGADTQYF. The J gene is TRBJ2-3, the V gene TRBV5-4, with 14 bases identical to TRBD2. This CDR3 region has 17 residues. The V segment lost 4 bases and the J segment 4 bases; nucleotides outside the gene matches: 8. Germline CDR1 is SGHNT and CDR2 is YYREEE (reference sequence).

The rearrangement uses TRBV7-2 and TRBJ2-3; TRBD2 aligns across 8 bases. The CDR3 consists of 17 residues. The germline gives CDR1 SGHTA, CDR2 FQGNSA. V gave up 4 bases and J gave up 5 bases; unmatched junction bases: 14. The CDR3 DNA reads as TGTGCCAGCAGCTCCCCAGTTGGGCGGGGGGTCGGAGATACGCAGTATTTT. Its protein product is CASSSPVGRGVGDTQYF.

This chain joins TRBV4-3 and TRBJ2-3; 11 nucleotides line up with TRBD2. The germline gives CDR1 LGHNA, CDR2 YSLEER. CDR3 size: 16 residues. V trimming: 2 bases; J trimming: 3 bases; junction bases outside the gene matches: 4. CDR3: CASSQYLAGGTDTQYF. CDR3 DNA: TGCGCCAGCAGCCAATATCTAGCGGGGGGAACAGATACGCAGTATTTT.

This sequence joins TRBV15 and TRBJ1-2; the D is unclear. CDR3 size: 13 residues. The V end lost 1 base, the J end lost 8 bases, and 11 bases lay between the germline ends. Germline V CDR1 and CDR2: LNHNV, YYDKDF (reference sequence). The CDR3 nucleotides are TGTGCCACCAGCAGAGCTCGCTTGCAGGGCTACACCTTC. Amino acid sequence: CATSRARLQGYTF.

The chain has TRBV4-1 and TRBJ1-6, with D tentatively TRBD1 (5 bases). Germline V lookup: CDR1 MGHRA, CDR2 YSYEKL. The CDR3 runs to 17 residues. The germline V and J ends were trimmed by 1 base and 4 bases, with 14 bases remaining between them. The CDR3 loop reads CASSQGITGPYNSPLHF. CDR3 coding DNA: TGCGCCAGCAGCCAAGGTATCACAGGCCCTTATAATTCACCCCTCCACTTT.

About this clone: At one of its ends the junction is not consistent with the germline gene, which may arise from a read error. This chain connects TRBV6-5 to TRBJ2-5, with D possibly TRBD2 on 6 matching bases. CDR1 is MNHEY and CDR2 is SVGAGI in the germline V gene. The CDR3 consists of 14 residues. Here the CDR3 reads CASSSSGLQGTQYF. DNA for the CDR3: TGTGCCAGCAGCTCCAGCGGGCTTCAAGGGACCCAGTACTTC.

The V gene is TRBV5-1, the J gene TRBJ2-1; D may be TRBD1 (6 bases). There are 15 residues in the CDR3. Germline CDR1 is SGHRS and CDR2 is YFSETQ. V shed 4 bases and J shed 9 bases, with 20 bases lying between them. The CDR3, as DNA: TGCGCCAGCAGCCGTACAGGGTCAACTCAGCCTGAGCAGTTCTTC. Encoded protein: CASSRTGSTQPEQFF.

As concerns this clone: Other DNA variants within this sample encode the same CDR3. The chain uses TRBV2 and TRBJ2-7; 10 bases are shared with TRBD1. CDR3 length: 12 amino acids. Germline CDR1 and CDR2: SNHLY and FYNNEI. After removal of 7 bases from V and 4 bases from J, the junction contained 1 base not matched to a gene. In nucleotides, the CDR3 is TGTGCCAGCAAGGGACAGGGGTACGAGCAGTACTTC. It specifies CASKGQGYEQYF.

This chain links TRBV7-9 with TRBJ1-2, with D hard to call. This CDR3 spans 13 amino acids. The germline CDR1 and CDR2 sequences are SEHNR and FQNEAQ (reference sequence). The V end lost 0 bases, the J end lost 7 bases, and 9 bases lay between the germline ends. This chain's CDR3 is CASSLARAAGYTF. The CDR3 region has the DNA TGTGCCAGCAGCTTAGCTAGAGCCGCTGGCTACACCTTC.

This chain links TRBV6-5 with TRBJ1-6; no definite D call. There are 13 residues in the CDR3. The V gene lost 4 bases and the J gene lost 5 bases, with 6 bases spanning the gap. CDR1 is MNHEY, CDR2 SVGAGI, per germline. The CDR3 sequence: CASSSGDNSPLHF. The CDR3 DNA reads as TGTGCCAGCAGTTCGGGAGATAATTCACCCCTCCACTTT.